This TCR beta chain stems from a study of CD8+ T cells in alopecia areata (dated by TCRdb to between 2018 and 2020). General notes on the study: Treated patients were enrolled in an open-label pilot trial of oral tofacitinib at 5 to 10 mg twice daily for moderate-to-severe alopecia areata. Tofacitinib was administered for 6 to 18 months, and 6 months of follow-up off drug were then conducted to assess delayed response and recurrence. For the treated patients, the SALT score, which quantifies what percentage of scalp surface area is affected, served as the measure of disease severity. To study T cell clonal expansion in alopecia areata, the researchers applied high-throughput TCRbeta sequencing to both the C3H/HeJ mouse model and human patients. Human TCRbeta sequencing covered scalp tissue and sorted CD4+ and CD8+ peripheral blood T cells from patchy and totalis/universalis alopecia areata patients and healthy controls. Patients on tofacitinib were biopsied at baseline and after 4 and 24 weeks of treatment, and several of the patients also had a later scalp biopsy. Scalp clonality was compared among normal scalp (n=4), patchy alopecia areata scalp (n=8), and alopecia totalis/universalis scalp (n=8). RNA came from the PAXgene miRNA kit for fixed scalp, the miRNeasy kit for PBMCs, and the RNeasy kit for mouse skin. TCRbeta CDR3 regions were amplified by immunoSEQ multiplex PCR with 35 Vbeta forward and 13 Jbeta reverse primers. Points the paper makes about the study in general: Many expanded lesional clones were found to persist in scalp and blood during tofacitinib treatment, and relapse after treatment cessation may be partly explained by this persistence. Unlike mouse skin, where gammadelta T cells dominate, normal human skin contains resident alphabeta T cells that get sequenced too, which complicates analysis of the scalp TCR repertoire. Shared TCR sequences between patients were less evident than in mice, which may be partly attributable to HLA diversity in the patient population. Because the treated cohort was small and had only one nonresponder, larger studies are needed to examine links between baseline CD8+ expansion and response. Scalp clonality and the number of expanded CD8+ clones among the top 100 scalp clones were significantly decreased by tofacitinib. Higher clonality and more expanded CD8+ clones were observed in lesional scalp than in normal scalp, particularly in alopecia totalis/universalis, a finding suggestive of antigenic drive.

In this sample, this clone turned up a few times. The specificity of this receptor is unknown. No much larger clone exists at a distance of one base, and base qualities are not known. Other DNA sequences within the sample encode an identical CDR3. Receptor amplification or capture employed the immunoSEQ multiplex PCR assay. RNA was extracted from all samples and reverse transcribed into cDNA as template for TCR sequencing. SuperScript III was used to make first-strand cDNA, primed with a 2:1 mix of oligo-dT and random hexamers. Amplification bias was assessed with a synthetic immune receptor repertoire, and residual bias was removed computationally. In the original analysis: Raw reads were preprocessed to remove errors, and CDR3 was defined by IMGT conventions from the conserved cysteine to phenylalanine. Clonality was computed by normalizing Shannon entropy by log2 of the number of productive unique TCRs and subtracting the result from 1. Whether scalp clones were CD4 or CD8 was inferred by matching scalp TCRbeta sequences against CD4 and CD8 repertoires sorted from blood. Here the immuneACCESS table is served through TCRdb, limited to in-frame sequences with V and J called. Missing clones are a known gap in these copies; in checked studies unresolved V genes cover under half, and the rest lacks a known reason. That table is the source of V, J and clone size, and D and trimming were worked out from the DNA. Across this sample there are 150,000 to 200,000 clones, with roughly three fifths seen only once. The ten largest clones capture approximately 1.4% of the sample.

The CDR3 goes from the cysteine to the phenylalanine over 11 residues. Left in the record is the CDR3 DNA by itself, 33 bases read in frame from the first base. CDR1 and CDR2 are read off the germline V gene (reference sequence) as DFQATT and SNEGSKA. Trimming costs V 0 bases and J 10 bases, and their ends lie 7 bases apart. The sample's treatment or condition label, decoded: oral pan-JAK inhibitor, 5-10 mg twice daily. Lesional scalp punch biopsies and peripheral blood were collected from alopecia areata patients. PBMCs were isolated by density centrifugation and stained for CD3, CD4 and CD8, and CD4+ and CD8+ T cells were sorted on a FACSAria.

This sequence originates from a human donor with alopecia areata. The sample was CD4+ T cells sorted from blood, taken at week 49, from a patient treated with tofacitinib. The chain is assembled from TRBV20-1 and TRBJ2-1; the D gene lacks a confident call. DNA sequence: TGCAGTGCTAGAGATCCACCCGAGCAGTTCTTC. Translated, it reads CSARDPPEQFF.